This T cell receptor beta chain came from a study of B cell selection in AIRE deficiency. Remarks on this clone: Its antigen is undetermined.

Germline lookup yields CDR1 MNHNS and CDR2 SASEGT. There are 15 residues in the CDR3. J was trimmed by 5 bases and V by 5 bases; bases with no gene match: 10. TCRdb keeps only in-frame clones here, not all; method: immunoSEQ multiplex PCR. The repertoire holds some 20,000 clones, with 95% to 98% as singletons. Regarding the study as a whole: Shorter CDR3s marked shared Treg sequences, biased toward few non-templated insertions. Only TCRbeta was sequenced; around two fifths of shared healthy Treg sequences appeared in Tconv. Of a few thousand shared Treg TCRbeta sequences, over 25% were healthy-only, around 10% patient-only. Patient Tconv cells held about 31% of Treg sequences shared by healthy donors.

The sorted conventional CD4 T cells were gated as CD4+CD127+. Sequenced: conventional CD4+ T cells sorted from PBMCs. This clonotype was sampled from a human donor with AIRE deficiency. The chain recombines TRBV6-1 with TRBJ1-1; 8 positions match TRBD1. CDR3 in amino acids: CASSSGTGGSTEAFF. CDR3 in DNA: TGTGCCAGCAGTTCCGGGACAGGAGGATCGACTGAAGCTTTCTTT.